This T cell receptor (beta chain) was obtained from a study of blood T cell repertoires in COVID-19. Overall study context: Nucleic acid was either cDNA or gDNA, and it came from T cells, B-cell-depleted T cells, or PBMCs.

Measured with immunoSEQ multiplex PCR; TCRdb has only the in-frame clones, and not every one. Here the sample spans approximately 300,000 clones, over 90% being singletons. V lost 5 bases to trimming and J lost 2 bases, with 21 bases between them. The CDR3 contains 18 residues. Germline V CDR1 and CDR2: SEHNR, FQNEAQ (reference sequence). The sequencing input was PBMCs or T cells enriched from blood (not recorded which). This receptor was taken from a woman aged 25 to 39 who had been exposed to COVID-19. The chain joins TRBV7-9 to TRBJ2-2; D might be TRBD1 (6 bases). The CDR3 spells CASSLGVQGPGNTGELFF. For the CDR3, the DNA is TGTGCCAGCAGCCTAGGGGTCCAGGGGCCTGGTAACACCGGGGAGCTGTTTTTT. The variable domain in full, with the rest retrieved from reference TRBV7-9 and TRBJ2-2, is DTGVSQNPRHKITKRGQNVTFRCDPISEHNRLYWYRQTLGQGPEFLTYFQNEAQLEKSRLLSDRFSAERPKGSFSTLEIQRTEQGDSAMYLCASSLGVQGPGNTGELFFGEGSRLTVL.